This T cell receptor (beta chain) was obtained from a study of beta chain features in type 1 diabetes. About the study: Patients looked much like healthy donors when it came to age, gender and cell yields.

Per the germline V gene, CDR1 is MGHRA and CDR2 is YSYEKL. Trimming removed 0 bases from V and 0 bases from J; junction bases left unmatched: 12. The CDR3 has 20 residues. Isolated RNA was reverse transcribed in full, so expressed TCRB transcripts were sequenced. TCRdb's table, derived via immunoSEQ multiplex PCR, lists solely in-frame clones and lacks some. This table has 200,000 to 250,000 clones, more than 9% appearing once. Sorting produced populations that all topped 98% purity. The sample comprised naive CD4+ T cells from blood. This clonotype was obtained from a woman between 18 and 30 years old in good health. V gene TRBV4-1 combines with J gene TRBJ2-7; 12 bases fit TRBD2. CDR3 in DNA: TGCGCCAGCAGCCAAGATCTTCCTAGCGGGAGGGCCGACCTCTCCTACGAGCAGTACTTC. Amino acids: CASSQDLPSGRADLSYEQYF.